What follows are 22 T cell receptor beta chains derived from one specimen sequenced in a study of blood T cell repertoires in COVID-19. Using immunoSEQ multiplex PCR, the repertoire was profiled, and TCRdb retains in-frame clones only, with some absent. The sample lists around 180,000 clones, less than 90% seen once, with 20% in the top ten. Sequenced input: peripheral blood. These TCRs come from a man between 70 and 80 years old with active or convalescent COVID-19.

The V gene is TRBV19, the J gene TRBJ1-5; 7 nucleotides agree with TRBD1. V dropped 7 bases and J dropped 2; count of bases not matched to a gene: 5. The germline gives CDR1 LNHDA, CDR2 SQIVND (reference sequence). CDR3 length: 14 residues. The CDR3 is CASTLTGGNQPQHF. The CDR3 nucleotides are TGTGCCAGTACCTTAACAGGGGGCAATCAGCCCCAGCATTTT.

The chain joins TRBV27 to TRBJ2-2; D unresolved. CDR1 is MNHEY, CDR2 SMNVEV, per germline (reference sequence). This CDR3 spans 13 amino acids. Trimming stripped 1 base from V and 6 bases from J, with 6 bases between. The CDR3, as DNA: TGTGCCAGCAGTTTATTCCAGTCCGGGGAGCTGTTTTTT. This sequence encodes CASSLFQSGELFF.

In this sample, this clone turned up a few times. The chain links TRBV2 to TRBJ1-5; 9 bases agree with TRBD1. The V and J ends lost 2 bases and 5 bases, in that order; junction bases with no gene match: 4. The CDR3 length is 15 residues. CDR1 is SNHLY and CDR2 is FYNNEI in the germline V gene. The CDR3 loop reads CASSERGQGYQPQHF. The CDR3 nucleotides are TGTGCCAGCAGTGAACGGGGACAGGGATATCAGCCCCAGCATTTT.

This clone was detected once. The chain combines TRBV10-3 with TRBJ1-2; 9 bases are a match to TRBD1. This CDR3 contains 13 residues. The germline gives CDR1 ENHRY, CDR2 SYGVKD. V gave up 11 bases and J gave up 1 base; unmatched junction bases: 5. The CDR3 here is CASTGGNNYGYTF. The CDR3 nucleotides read TGTGCCTCTACAGGGGGCAATAACTATGGCTACACCTTC.

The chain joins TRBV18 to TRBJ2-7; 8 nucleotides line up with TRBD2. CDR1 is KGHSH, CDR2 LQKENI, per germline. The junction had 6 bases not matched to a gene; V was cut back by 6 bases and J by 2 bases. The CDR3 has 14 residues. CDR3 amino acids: CASSAPGGTYEQYF. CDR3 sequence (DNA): TGTGCCAGCTCGGCTCCGGGGGGGACCTACGAGCAGTACTTC.

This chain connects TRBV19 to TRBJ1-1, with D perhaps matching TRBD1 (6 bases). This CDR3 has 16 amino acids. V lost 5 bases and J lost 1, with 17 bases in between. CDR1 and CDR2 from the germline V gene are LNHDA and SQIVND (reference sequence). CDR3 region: CASSPQGRGENTEAFF. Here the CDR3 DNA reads TGTGCCAGTAGTCCACAGGGAAGAGGGGAGAACACTGAAGCTTTCTTT.

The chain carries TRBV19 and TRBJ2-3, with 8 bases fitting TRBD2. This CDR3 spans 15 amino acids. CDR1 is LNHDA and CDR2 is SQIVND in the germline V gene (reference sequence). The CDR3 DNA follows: TGTGCTGCCGGGGGGGACGCGCCTAGCACAGATACGCAGTATTTT. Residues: CAAGGDAPSTDTQYF.

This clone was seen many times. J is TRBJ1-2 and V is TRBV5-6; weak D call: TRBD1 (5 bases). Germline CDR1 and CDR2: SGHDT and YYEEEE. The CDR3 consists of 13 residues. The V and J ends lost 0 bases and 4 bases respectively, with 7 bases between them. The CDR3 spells CASSLGTSYGYTF. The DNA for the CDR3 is TGTGCCAGCAGCTTGGGGACAAGCTATGGCTACACCTTC. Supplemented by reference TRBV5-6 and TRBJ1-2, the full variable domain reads DAGVTQSPTHLIKTRGQQVTLRCSPKSGHDTVSWYQQALGQGPQFIFQYYEEEERQRGNFPDRFSGHQFPNYSSELNVNALLLGDSALYLCASSLGTSYGYTFGSGTRLTVV.

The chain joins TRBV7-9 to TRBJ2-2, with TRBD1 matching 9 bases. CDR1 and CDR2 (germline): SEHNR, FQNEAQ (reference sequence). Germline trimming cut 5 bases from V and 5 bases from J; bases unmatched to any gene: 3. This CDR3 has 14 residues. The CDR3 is CASSKDRGTGELFF. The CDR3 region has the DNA TGTGCCAGCAGCAAGGACAGGGGAACCGGGGAGCTGTTTTTT.

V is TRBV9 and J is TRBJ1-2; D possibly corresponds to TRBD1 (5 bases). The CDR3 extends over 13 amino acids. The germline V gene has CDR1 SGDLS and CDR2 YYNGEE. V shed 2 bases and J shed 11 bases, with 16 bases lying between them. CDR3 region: CASSVGGTPSYTF. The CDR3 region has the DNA TGTGCCAGCAGCGTGGGGGGGACCCCCTCTTACACCTTC.

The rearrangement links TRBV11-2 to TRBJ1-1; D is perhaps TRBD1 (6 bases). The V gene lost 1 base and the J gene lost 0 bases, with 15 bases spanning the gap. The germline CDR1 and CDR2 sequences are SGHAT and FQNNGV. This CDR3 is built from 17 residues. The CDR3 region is CASSLAGPQGLNTEAFF. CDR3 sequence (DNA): TGTGCCAGCAGCTTAGCGGGGCCCCAGGGGTTGAACACTGAAGCTTTCTTT. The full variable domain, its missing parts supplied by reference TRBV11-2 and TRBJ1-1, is EAGVAQSPRYKIIEKRQSVAFWCNPISGHATLYWYQQILGQGPKLLIQFQNNGVVDDSQLPKDRFSAERLKGVDSTLKIQPAKLEDSAVYLCASSLAGPQGLNTEAFFGQGTRLTVV.

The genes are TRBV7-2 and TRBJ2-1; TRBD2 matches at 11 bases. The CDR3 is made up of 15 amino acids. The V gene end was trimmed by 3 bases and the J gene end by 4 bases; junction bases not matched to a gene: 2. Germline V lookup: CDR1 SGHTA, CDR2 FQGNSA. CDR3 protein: CASSLGLAVYNEQFF. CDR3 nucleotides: TGTGCCAGCAGCTTGGGACTAGCGGTTTACAATGAGCAGTTCTTC.

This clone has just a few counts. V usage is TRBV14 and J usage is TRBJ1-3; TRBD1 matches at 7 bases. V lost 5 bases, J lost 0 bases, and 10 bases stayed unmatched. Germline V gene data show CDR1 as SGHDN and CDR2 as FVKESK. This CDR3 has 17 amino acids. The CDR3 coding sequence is TGTGCCAGCAGCTCGAGGGACAGTATAAACTCTGGAAACACCATATATTTT. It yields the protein CASSSRDSINSGNTIYF.

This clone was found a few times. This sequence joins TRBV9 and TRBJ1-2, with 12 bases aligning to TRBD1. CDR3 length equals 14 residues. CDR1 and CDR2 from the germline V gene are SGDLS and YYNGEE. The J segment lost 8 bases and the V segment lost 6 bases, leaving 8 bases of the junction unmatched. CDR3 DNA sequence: TGTGCCAGCAACCCGGGACAGGGGGCGTGGGGCTACACCTTC. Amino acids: CASNPGQGAWGYTF.

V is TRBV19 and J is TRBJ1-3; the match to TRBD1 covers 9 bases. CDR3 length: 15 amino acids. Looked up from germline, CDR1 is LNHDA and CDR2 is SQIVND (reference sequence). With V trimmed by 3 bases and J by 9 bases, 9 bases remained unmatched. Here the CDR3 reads CASSINRGLRTTIYF. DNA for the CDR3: TGTGCCAGTAGTATTAACAGGGGGCTTCGTACCACCATATATTTT.

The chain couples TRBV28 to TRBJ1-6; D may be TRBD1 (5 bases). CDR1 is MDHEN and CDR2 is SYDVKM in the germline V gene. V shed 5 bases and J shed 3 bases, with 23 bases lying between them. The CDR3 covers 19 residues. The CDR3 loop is CASSPLPREGIYYNSPLHF. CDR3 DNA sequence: TGTGCCAGCAGTCCTCTGCCCAGGGAGGGGATTTACTATAATTCACCCCTCCACTTT.

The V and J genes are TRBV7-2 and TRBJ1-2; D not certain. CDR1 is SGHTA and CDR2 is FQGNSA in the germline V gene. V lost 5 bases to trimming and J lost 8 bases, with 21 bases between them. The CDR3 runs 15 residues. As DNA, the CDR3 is TGTGCCAGCAGCCAGTACCCCGGGGATCTCAGGGGCTACACCTTC. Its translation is CASSQYPGDLRGYTF.

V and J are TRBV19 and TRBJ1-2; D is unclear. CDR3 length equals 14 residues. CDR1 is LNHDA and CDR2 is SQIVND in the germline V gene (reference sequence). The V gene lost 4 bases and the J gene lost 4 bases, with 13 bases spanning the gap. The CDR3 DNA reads TGTGCCAGTAGTAAGAATCCCGGTGCCTATGGCTACACCTTC. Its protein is CASSKNPGAYGYTF.

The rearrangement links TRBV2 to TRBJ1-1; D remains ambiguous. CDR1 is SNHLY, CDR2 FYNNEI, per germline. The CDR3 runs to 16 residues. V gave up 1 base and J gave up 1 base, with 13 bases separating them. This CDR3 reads CASSEVVEARNTEAFF. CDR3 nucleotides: TGTGCCAGCAGTGAAGTAGTTGAGGCCCGGAACACTGAAGCTTTCTTT. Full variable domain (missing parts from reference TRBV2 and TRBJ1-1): EPEVTQTPSHQVTQMGQEVILRCVPISNHLYFYWYRQILGQKVEFLVSFYNNEISEKSEIFDDQFSVERPDGSNFTLKIRSTKLEDSAMYFCASSEVVEARNTEAFFGQGTRLTVV.

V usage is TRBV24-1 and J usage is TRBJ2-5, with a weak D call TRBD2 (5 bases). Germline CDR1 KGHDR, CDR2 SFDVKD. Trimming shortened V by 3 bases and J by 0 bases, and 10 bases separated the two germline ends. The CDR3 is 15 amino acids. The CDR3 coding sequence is TGTGCCACCAGTGATAGCGGAGCGTACCAAGAGACCCAGTACTTC. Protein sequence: CATSDSGAYQETQYF.

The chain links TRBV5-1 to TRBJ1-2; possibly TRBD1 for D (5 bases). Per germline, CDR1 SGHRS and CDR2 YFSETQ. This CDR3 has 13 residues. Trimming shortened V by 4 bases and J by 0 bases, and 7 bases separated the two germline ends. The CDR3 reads CASSLTANYGYTF. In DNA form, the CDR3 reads TGCGCCAGCAGCCTGACAGCTAACTATGGCTACACCTTC.

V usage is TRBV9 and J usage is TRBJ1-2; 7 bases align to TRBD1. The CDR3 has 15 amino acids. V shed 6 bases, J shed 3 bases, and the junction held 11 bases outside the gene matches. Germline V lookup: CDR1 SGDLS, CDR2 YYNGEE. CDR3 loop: CASNSEGASHYGYTF. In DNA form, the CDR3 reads TGTGCCAGCAACTCGGAGGGGGCCAGCCACTATGGCTACACCTTC.